Listed below are T cell receptor beta chains from one sample, sequenced in a study of CD8+CD57+ T cells in acquired aplastic anemia. Via MiXCR, TCRdb re-called the reads, giving one row per CDR3 protein. The sample lists about 130,000 distinct CDR3 sequences, about 48% seen once, with about 2.5% in the top ten. The sequenced material came from sorted CD4+, CD8+, or CD8+CD57+ T cells (not recorded which) from PBMCs. These receptors were obtained from a human donor in good health, serving as a control. The CDR3 runs from the conserved cysteine through the conserved F or W. D genes are given only for firm matches.

j_call | v_call | d_call | cdr3_aa
TRBJ2-7 | TRBV4-1 | TRBD2 | CASSQDFSLAGGYLSSYEQYF
TRBJ1-5 | TRBV10-3 | NA | CAISDLGARGNEPQHF
TRBJ1-6 | TRBV7-2 | NA | CASSPSDTRDSPLHF
TRBJ2-7 | TRBV7-8 | NA | CASSLSHEQYF
TRBJ1-1 | TRBV19 | NA | CASSQQGNEAFF
TRBJ2-3 | TRBV10-3 | TRBD2 | CAISSGTSGGFTDTQYF
TRBJ1-3 | TRBV18 | NA | CASSPPYWVGSGNTIYF
TRBJ2-2 | TRBV27 | TRBD1 | CASKGQGASGELFF
TRBJ1-1 | TRBV20-1 | TRBD1 | CSAREAGQGYAFF
TRBJ1-5 | TRBV2 | NA | CASRYSNQPQHF
TRBJ2-6 | TRBV27 | NA | CANSLQGSGANVLTF
TRBJ1-5 | TRBV20-1 | NA | CSASLGNQPQHF
TRBJ2-7 | TRBV10-3 | TRBD1 | CAISGGAGGQGALEQYF
TRBJ2-7 | TRBV10-2 | NA | CASSEPPSHTYEQYF
TRBJ2-7 | TRBV28 | NA | CASSLIAQGKRERYF
TRBJ2-7 | TRBV7-3 | NA | CASTSGRGGHEQYF
TRBJ2-6 | TRBV11-1 | TRBD1 | CASSSGQFSGANVLTF